Below, 5 T cell receptor beta chains from the same sample are listed, as sequenced in a study of metastatic and nonmetastatic thyroid tumors. No patient had received any treatment before thyroid surgery. TCRdb re-called the PCR reads through MiXCR. In the table there are about 92,000 clones, 15% of which are singletons. Sequencing was performed on blood. The receptors stem from a female donor with papillary thyroid cancer or a benign thyroid nodule (not recorded which). Some clones in this sample may be carry-over from other donors' samples.

In the case of this clone: A read error is possible here, since a much larger clone lies one base away. This CDR3 is also generated by other DNA sequences in the sample. This chain connects TRBV5-1 to TRBJ2-1; unclear D gene. The germline gives CDR1 SGHRS, CDR2 YFSETQ. The CDR3 is 14 amino acids. V gave up 4 bases and J gave up 5 bases, with 13 bases separating them. CDR3 amino acids: CASSTSPTDNEQFF. The DNA of the CDR3 is TGCGCCAGCAGCACCTCGCCTACCGACAATGAGCAGTTCTTC.

Notes on this clone: This may come from a read error, since a much larger clone is one base off. The chain employs TRBV28 and TRBJ2-3; D gene unclear. Germline V gene sequence: CDR1 MDHEN, CDR2 SYDVKM. CDR3 length: 12 residues. V was clipped by 9 bases and J by 6 bases, with 13 bases between them. Here the CDR3 reads CARSSTRDTQYF. The DNA for the CDR3 is TGTGCCAGAAGCTCCACACGGGATACGCAGTATTTT.

This clone was recorded many times. The chain has TRBV6-1 and TRBJ1-1; TRBD1 is a possible D gene (6 bases). Germline loops: CDR1 MNHNS, CDR2 SASEGT. Trimming took off 8 bases at V and 2 bases at J, with 12 bases between the two ends. The CDR3 runs to 13 residues. The CDR3 sequence is CASQGQINTEAFF. The CDR3 DNA follows: TGTGCCAGCCAAGGACAGATTAACACTGAAGCTTTCTTT.

This clone showed up just a few times. This sequence joins TRBV6-1 and TRBJ2-7, with D possibly matching TRBD1 (6 bases). The germline gives CDR1 MNHNS, CDR2 SASEGT. This CDR3 is 13 amino acids long. V dropped 5 bases and J dropped 5 bases, with 13 bases sitting between them. Here the CDR3 DNA reads TGTGCCAGCAGTATGACAGGTTGGGACGAGCAGTACTTC. Protein product: CASSMTGWDEQYF.

In its sample, this clone was seen many times. J is TRBJ2-1 and V is TRBV6-2 or TRBV6-3; 9 positions agree with TRBD2. The CDR3 covers 17 residues. V gave up 4 bases and J gave up 4 bases; unmatched junction bases: 11. Looked up from germline, CDR1 is MNHEY and CDR2 is SVGEGT. Here the CDR3 DNA reads TGTGCCAGCAGTTCCACCGCCGGAGCGGGGGGATACAATGAGCAGTTCTTC. Protein: CASSSTAGAGGYNEQFF.